One T cell receptor (beta chain) is described in this entry. These data belong to a study of early T cells in non-severe SARS-CoV-2 infection. Looking at the study overall: From unsorted whole blood, bulk RNA was sequenced, and the chains remained unpaired.

The germline gives CDR1 SGHDN, CDR2 FVKESK. The V end was cut by 3 bases, the J end by 2 bases, with 10 bases between. CDR3 length: 14 residues. The TCR library protocol attached unique molecular identifiers to the individual cDNA molecules. TCRdb redid the calling of the 5' RACE reads with MiXCR, one entry per CDR3 protein. The sample shows tens of thousands of distinct CDR3 sequences, approximately 10% of them seen only once. The chain carries TRBV14 and TRBJ2-5; the D is unclear. This clonotype originated in an adult who was a healthcare worker with PCR-confirmed SARS-CoV-2 infection or an uninfected control (not recorded which). Sequencing was performed on whole blood, taken at baseline. The CDR3 DNA follows: TGTGCCAGCAGCCAGATGGGGTATCAAGAGACCCAGTACTTC. Translated, it gives CASSQMGYQETQYF. The entire variable domain, with the rest obtained from reference TRBV14 and TRBJ2-5, is as follows: EAGVTQFPSHSVIEKGQTVTLRCDPISGHDNLYWYRRVMGKEIKFLLHFVKESKQDESGMPNNRFLAERTGGTYSTLKVQPAELEDSGVYFCASSQMGYQETQYFGPGTRLLVL.